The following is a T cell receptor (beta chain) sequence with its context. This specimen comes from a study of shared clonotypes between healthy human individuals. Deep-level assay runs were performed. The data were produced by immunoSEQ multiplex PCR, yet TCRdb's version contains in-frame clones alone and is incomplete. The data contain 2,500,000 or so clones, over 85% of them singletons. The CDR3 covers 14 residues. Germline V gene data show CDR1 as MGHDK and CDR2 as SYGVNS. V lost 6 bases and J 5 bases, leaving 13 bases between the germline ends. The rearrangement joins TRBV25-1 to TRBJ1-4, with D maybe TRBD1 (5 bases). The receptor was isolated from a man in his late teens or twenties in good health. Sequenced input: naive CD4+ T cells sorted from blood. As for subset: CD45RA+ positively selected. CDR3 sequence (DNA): TGTGCCAGCAGAGCGGGGGGAACAAATGAAAAACTGTTTTTT. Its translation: CASRAGGTNEKLFF. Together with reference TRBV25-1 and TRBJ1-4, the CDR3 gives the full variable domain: EADIYQTPRYLVIGTGKKITLECSQTMGHDKMYWYQQDPGMELHLIHYSYGVNSTEKGDLSSESTVSRIRTEHFPLTLESARPSHTSQYLCASRAGGTNEKLFFGSGTQLSVL.